A single T cell receptor beta chain is shown here with its context. Its specificity is unknown. The data belong to a study of shared clonotypes between healthy human individuals. The method was immunoSEQ multiplex PCR; TCRdb's version includes in-frame clones alone and lacks a portion of them. Here the sample spans 2 million to 2.5 million clones, more than 85% being singletons. Whole-study findings and limits: Unshared clonotypes carried lower generation probabilities than those common to all four donors. Rarefaction analysis demonstrated incomplete sorted-subset sequencing notwithstanding large depth. Richness estimates generally favored naive over memory subsets.

This CDR3 spans 15 amino acids. Germline V gene sequence: CDR1 MNHNS, CDR2 SASEGT. Trimming stripped 3 bases from V and 7 bases from J, with 16 bases between. In the CD4+ fraction, cells were divided into CD45RA+ naive and CD45RA-negative memory subsets. V gene TRBV6-1 combines with J gene TRBJ1-5; D is perhaps TRBD1 (5 bases). The source is a man younger than 35 in good health. Some clones in this sample may be carry-over from other donors' samples. The material sequenced was naive CD4+ T cells from PBMCs. Sample subset: CD45RA+ positively selected. CDR3 sequence (DNA): TGTGCCAGCAGTGAGTTAGGGACCGACCTACAGCCCCAGCATTTT. It codes for CASSELGTDLQPQHF.